This TCR beta chain was sequenced during a study of T-cell reconstitution after alpha-beta-depleted transplantation in children. V was clipped by 5 bases and J by 3 bases; unmatched bases: 6. CDR1 is SGHTA, CDR2 FQGNSA, per germline. This CDR3 is 15 amino acids long. Unique molecular identifiers were used in preparing the TCRbeta library. TCRdb re-called the PCR reads through MiXCR, storing one row per CDR3 protein. Of hundreds of thousands of distinct CDR3 sequences listed, approximately 12% are singletons. Material: PBMCs, obtained from the stem cell graft. This sequence was found in a human donor who donated a stem cell graft to a child with Fanconi anemia. The chain uses TRBV7-2 and TRBJ2-2, with 7 bases aligning to TRBD1. CDR3 residues: CASSRDRADTGELFF. The DNA for the CDR3 is TGTGCCAGCAGCCGCGACAGGGCCGACACCGGGGAGCTGTTTTTT.